A selection of T cell receptor beta chains follows, all from one sample in a study of beta chain features in type 1 diabetes. Sequenced by immunoSEQ multiplex PCR; TCRdb stores in-frame clones only, minus some. The table has around 690,000 clones, 9.5% to 15% seen once; the top ten hold approximately 0.11%. The sequenced sample was naive CD4+ T cells from blood. All receptors come from a man aged 25-40 years with type 1 diabetes. Each CDR3 is given with its conserved first and last residue. D genes are given only for firm matches. Clone size is not always given. Where it is, it says once, few, many or a class for expanded clones.

clone_size d_call j_call v_call cdr3_aa cdr3_nt
. . TRBJ1-1 TRBV7-9 CASSLSGRNTEAFF TGTGCCAGCAGCTTATCCGGCCGCAACACTGAAGCTTTCTTT
. . TRBJ2-3 TRBV6-5 CASSNSGDTQYF TGTGCCAGCAGCAACAGTGGAGATACGCAGTATTTT
few . TRBJ2-1 TRBV19 CASTGIFEQFF TGTGCCAGTACCGGGATCTTTGAGCAGTTCTTC
few . TRBJ1-4 TRBV10-3 CAIRPSEGGNEKLFF TGTGCCATCAGGCCGTCAGAAGGAGGGAATGAAAAACTGTTTTTT
many . TRBJ2-1 TRBV10-3 CAISRDSSNEQFF TGTGCCATCAGCCGAGACAGTTCCAATGAGCAGTTCTTC
. . TRBJ1-2 TRBV28 CATKRDDGYTF TGTGCCACCAAGAGGGACGATGGCTACACCTTC
. TRBD1 TRBJ1-1 TRBV7-9 CASSATGEGLNTEAFF TGTGCCAGCAGCGCGACAGGGGAGGGGCTGAACACTGAAGCTTTCTTT
. TRBD1 TRBJ1-2 TRBV6-5 CASRNTGVANYGYAF TGTGCCAGCAGGAACACAGGGGTAGCTAACTATGGCTACGCCTTC
. . TRBJ2-1 TRBV7-9 CASSSILDFEQFF TGTGCCAGCAGCTCCATCCTGGACTTTGAGCAGTTCTTC
. . TRBJ1-5 TRBV4-3 CASSQNHGEPQHF TGCGCCAGCAGCCAAAACCACGGGGAGCCCCAGCATTTT
. . TRBJ1-2 TRBV6-5 CASRITGNHGYTF TGTGCCAGCCGTATTACAGGGAACCATGGCTACACCTTC
. . TRBJ2-3 TRBV11-2 CASTIAGTDTQYF TGTGCCAGCACCATTGCCGGCACAGATACGCAGTATTTT
few . TRBJ1-1 TRBV19 CASSIDSSGDTEAFF TGTGCCAGTAGTATAGACAGTTCTGGAGACACTGAAGCTTTCTTT
. TRBD1 TRBJ2-2 TRBV30 CAWGSRTGATGELFF TGTGCCTGGGGCTCACGGACAGGGGCCACCGGGGAGCTGTTTTTT
few TRBD2 TRBJ2-1 TRBV2 CASSGGANEQFF TGTGCCAGCAGCGGGGGGGCCAATGAGCAGTTCTTC
few TRBD1 TRBJ1-5 TRBV19 CASSTGTGGSQPQHF TGTGCCAGTAGTACAGGGACAGGGGGAAGTCAGCCCCAGCATTTT
. . TRBJ2-3 TRBV4-3 CASSQEKMAISTDTQYF TGCGCCAGCAGCCAAGAGAAGATGGCCATAAGCACAGATACGCAGTATTTT
. TRBD1 TRBJ1-5 TRBV7-9 CASSRQGERPQHF TGTGCCAGCAGCCGACAGGGGGAACGGCCCCAGCATTTT
few . TRBJ2-7 TRBV29-1 CSGEDRQGYEQYF TGCAGCGGTGAAGATAGGCAGGGCTACGAGCAGTACTTC
few . TRBJ1-3 TRBV29-1 CSVGAGDSSGNTIYF TGCAGCGTTGGAGCAGGGGACTCCTCTGGAAACACCATATATTTT
few . TRBJ2-3 TRBV29-1 CSVETMVDTQYF TGCAGCGTTGAAACCATGGTAGATACGCAGTATTTT
. TRBD1 TRBJ1-2 TRBV28 CASSLLGTDGNYGYTF TGTGCCAGCAGTTTACTCGGGACAGACGGAAACTATGGCTACACCTTC
. . TRBJ2-2 TRBV9 CASSGDTGELFF TGTGCCAGCAGCGGGGACACCGGGGAGCTGTTTTTT
few TRBD1 TRBJ1-2 TRBV7-2 CASSTRTGGYGYTF TGTGCCAGCAGCACGAGGACAGGGGGATATGGCTACACCTTC
. . TRBJ2-3 TRBV19 CASSERQVKGTDTQYF TGTGCCAGTAGTGAACGACAGGTTAAGGGTACAGATACGCAGTATTTT
few . TRBJ1-2 TRBV7-9 CASSFDGDYGYTF TGTGCCAGCAGCTTTGACGGAGACTATGGCTACACCTTC
few . TRBJ2-3 TRBV4-2 CASSQVHTGVSDTQYF TGTGCCAGCAGCCAAGTTCACACGGGGGTGTCAGATACGCAGTATTTT
. . TRBJ2-2 TRBV30 CAWSVDTHTGELFF TGTGCCTGGAGTGTTGACACCCACACCGGGGAGCTGTTTTTT
few TRBD1 TRBJ2-5 TRBV5-1 CASSMAQGAGETQYF TGCGCCAGCAGCATGGCTCAGGGGGCAGGGGAGACCCAGTACTTC
few . TRBJ2-5 TRBV5-1 CASSLSLGKETQYF TGCGCCAGCAGCTTGAGTTTAGGCAAAGAGACCCAGTACTTC
. . TRBJ2-7 TRBV18 CASSLTSESYEQYF TGTGCCAGCTCCCTGACTAGTGAATCCTACGAGCAGTACTTC
. TRBD1 TRBJ1-2 TRBV6-5 CASVGQGNYGYTF TGTGCCAGTGTCGGACAGGGGAACTATGGCTACACCTTC
. . TRBJ2-1 TRBV6-6 CASSTGTKQFF TGTGCCAGCAGTACCGGGACAAAGCAGTTCTTC
. . TRBJ1-5 TRBV27 CASSTRTANQPQHF TGTGCCAGCAGTACCCGGACAGCTAATCAGCCCCAGCATTTT
few . TRBJ1-2 TRBV29-1 CSVEGRERAGYTF TGCAGCGTTGAAGGGAGGGAACGGGCGGGCTACACCTTC
few TRBD1 TRBJ1-2 TRBV5-1 CASSEDRLNYGYTF TGCGCCAGCAGCGAGGACAGGCTTAACTATGGCTACACCTTC
few TRBD1 TRBJ1-1 TRBV11-2 CASSLAGQGYTEAFF TGTGCCAGCAGCTTAGCAGGACAGGGCTACACTGAAGCTTTCTTT
. . TRBJ2-5 TRBV7-2 CASSLAGPTGETQYF TGTGCCAGCAGCTTAGCTGGACCCACGGGGGAGACCCAGTACTTC
. . TRBJ2-6 TRBV5-1 CASSTSSGANVLTF TGCGCCAGCAGCACGTCCTCTGGGGCCAACGTCCTGACTTTC
. . TRBJ2-1 TRBV5-1 CASSLGTYNEQFF TGCGCCAGCAGCTTGGGAACCTACAATGAGCAGTTCTTC